A single sample gave rise to the 29 T cell receptor beta chains below, sequenced in a study of blood T cell repertoires in COVID-19. Sequenced by immunoSEQ multiplex PCR; TCRdb stores in-frame clones only, minus some. This sample carries some 210,000 clones, about 83% of them seen once, and the ten largest clones take under 3.5%. Sequencing input: peripheral blood. These receptors were obtained from a man aged 45-60 years with active or convalescent COVID-19.

V usage is TRBV7-9 and J usage is TRBJ1-2; D is uncertain. The V end lost 5 bases, the J end lost 4 bases, and 17 bases lay between the germline ends. The CDR3 has 15 amino acids. Per germline, CDR1 SEHNR and CDR2 FQNEAQ (reference sequence). The CDR3 region is CASSPTVEGGYGYTF. Here the CDR3 DNA reads TGTGCCAGCAGCCCCACAGTCGAGGGAGGCTATGGCTACACCTTC.

The V gene is TRBV5-6, the J gene TRBJ1-6; 9 nucleotides match TRBD1. The junction had 6 bases not matched to a gene; V was cut back by 3 bases and J by 2 bases. This CDR3 is 17 amino acids long. Per germline, CDR1 SGHDT and CDR2 YYEEEE. The CDR3 loop is CASSWTGERTYNSPLHF. The CDR3 nucleotides read TGTGCCAGCAGCTGGACAGGGGAAAGGACCTATAATTCACCCCTCCACTTT.

This clone has ten or more counts. The J gene is TRBJ2-7, the V gene TRBV15; tentative D call: TRBD2 (5 bases). The germline V gene has CDR1 LNHNV and CDR2 YYDKDF (reference sequence). Between the trimmed V and J ends, which lost 1 base and 1 base, there was a span of 5 bases. The CDR3 has 13 amino acids. DNA for the CDR3: TGTGCCACCAGCAGAGGGAGGTCCTACGAGCAGTACTTC. Translation: CATSRGRSYEQYF.

The J gene is TRBJ1-6, the V gene TRBV12-5; D unresolved. The germline gives CDR1 LGHNT, CDR2 FRNRAP. This CDR3 spans 13 amino acids. The V and J ends lost 2 bases and 7 bases respectively, with 6 bases between them. The CDR3 sequence: CASGLNENSPLHF. The DNA of the CDR3 is TGTGCTAGTGGTTTGAATGAGAATTCACCCCTCCACTTT.

In this sample, this clone turned up many times. The CDR3, as DNA: TGTGCCAGCAGTCAATACGGGACAGGACACAATGAGCAGTTCTTC. Translating it yields CASSQYGTGHNEQFF. The chain joins TRBV27 to TRBJ2-1; 8 positions agree with TRBD1. V lost 5 bases and J lost 5; bases outside the gene matches: 8. Germline V lookup: CDR1 MNHEY, CDR2 SMNVEV (reference sequence). The CDR3 sequence is 15 residues long.

The genes are TRBV6-2 or TRBV6-3 and TRBJ1-1; the D gene is possibly TRBD1 (5 bases). The CDR3 totals 13 residues. The V end lost 4 bases, the J end lost 10 bases, and 16 bases lay between the germline ends. CDR1 is MNHEY and CDR2 is SVGEGT in the germline V gene. CDR3 DNA sequence: TGTGCCAGCAGTTCACAAAGACAGTCGGGAGCTTTCTTT. It specifies CASSSQRQSGAFF.

The chain joins TRBV19 to TRBJ1-1; a weak D match, TRBD1 (5 bases). Trimming took 7 bases from V and 4 from J, leaving 16 bases between them. Germline V gene sequence: CDR1 LNHDA, CDR2 SQIVND (reference sequence). This CDR3 contains 14 residues. The CDR3 here is CASKRGGVVTEAFF. In DNA form, the CDR3 reads TGTGCCAGTAAGAGGGGAGGGGTCGTCACTGAAGCTTTCTTT.

This clone was counted a single time. The chain carries TRBV6-5 and TRBJ1-1, with D perhaps TRBD1 (6 bases). V was pared by 6 bases and J by 8 bases, with 16 bases between. In germline, CDR1 is MNHEY, CDR2 SVGAGI. The CDR3 totals 13 residues. DNA of the CDR3: TGTGCCAGCAGGTACCTAATGGACAGAGAAGCTTTCTTT. As protein: CASRYLMDREAFF.

This rearrangement joins TRBV6-5 to TRBJ1-1, with 9 bases aligning to TRBD1. Per the germline V gene, CDR1 is MNHEY and CDR2 is SVGAGI. The ends lost 0 bases at V and 12 bases at J; junction bases unmatched: 11. CDR3 length: 15 amino acids. The CDR3 spells CASSYSKFVGTGPFF. The CDR3 DNA is TGTGCCAGCAGTTACTCGAAGTTTGTCGGGACAGGGCCTTTCTTT.

The chain couples TRBV4-1 to TRBJ1-2; 7 bases match TRBD1. V lost 5 bases, J lost 2 bases, and 5 bases stayed unmatched. This CDR3 has 14 residues. CDR1 is MGHRA, CDR2 YSYEKL, per germline. The CDR3 region is CASSSRTGNYGYTF. The CDR3 coding sequence is TGCGCCAGCAGCTCCCGGACAGGCAACTATGGCTACACCTTC.

The chain has TRBV30 and TRBJ2-7; possibly TRBD1 for D (5 bases). V lost 2 bases to trimming and J lost 6 bases, with 11 bases between them. The CDR3 contains 12 residues. The germline V gene has CDR1 GTSNPN and CDR2 SVGIG (reference sequence). For the CDR3, the DNA is TGTGCCTGGAGTCCAGGGTTAGGCGAGCAGTACTTC. This gives the protein CAWSPGLGEQYF.

The CDR3 coding sequence is TGTGCCAGCAGTACTAGCGGGCCTACCTACGAGCAGTACTTC. It is translated as CASSTSGPTYEQYF. The J gene is TRBJ2-7, the V gene TRBV27; 9 nucleotides align to TRBD2. J was trimmed by 2 bases and V by 5 bases; bases with no gene match: 4. The CDR3 runs to 14 residues. CDR1 is MNHEY, CDR2 SMNVEV, per germline (reference sequence).

This chain links TRBV18 with TRBJ2-7; TRBD2 agrees at 14 bases. J lost 0 bases, V lost 3 bases, and 7 bases had no gene match. This CDR3 contains 18 residues. Germline CDR1 KGHSH, CDR2 LQKENI. CDR3 coding DNA: TGTGCCAGCTCACCGGGACTAGCGGGGGCCAGAAGCTCCTACGAGCAGTACTTC. This translates into CASSPGLAGARSSYEQYF.

The chain links TRBV19 to TRBJ1-2, with 11 bases identical to TRBD1. Germline V CDR1 and CDR2: LNHDA, SQIVND (reference sequence). This CDR3 is built from 16 residues. V dropped 5 bases and J dropped 0; count of bases not matched to a gene: 5. CDR3 DNA sequence: TGTGCCAGTAGTCCGGGGACAGGGGGATCTAACTATGGCTACACCTTC. Protein sequence: CASSPGTGGSNYGYTF.

The rearrangement joins TRBV10-2 to TRBJ2-3; a weak D match, TRBD2 (6 bases). Germline V gives CDR1 WSHSY, CDR2 SAAADI. This CDR3 is built from 18 residues. V dropped 4 bases and J dropped 0 bases, with 20 bases sitting between them. The CDR3 is CASSGGPLGGTSTDTQYF. Written as DNA, the CDR3 is TGCGCCAGCAGTGGGGGACCCCTGGGGGGTACTAGCACAGATACGCAGTATTTT.

In its sample, this clone was seen once. Here the CDR3 reads CASSPSGGTGELFF. DNA of the CDR3: TGTGCCAGCAGTCCTAGCGGGGGCACCGGGGAGCTGTTTTTT. The chain joins TRBV6-5 to TRBJ2-2; TRBD2 agrees at 10 bases. This CDR3 is 14 amino acids long. The V gene end was trimmed by 5 bases and the J gene end by 4 bases; junction bases not matched to a gene: 1. In germline, CDR1 is MNHEY, CDR2 SVGAGI.

The J gene is TRBJ2-3, the V gene TRBV5-4, with 11 bases matching TRBD1. The CDR3 covers 17 residues. The V gene's germline CDR1 is SGHNT and CDR2 YYREEE (reference sequence). Germline trimming cut 3 bases from V and 0 bases from J; bases unmatched to any gene: 6. CDR3: CASSSGTGGASTDTQYF. The CDR3 DNA is TGTGCCAGCAGCTCCGGGACAGGGGGTGCTAGCACAGATACGCAGTATTTT.

The chain joins TRBV7-6 to TRBJ2-3; 10 bases line up with TRBD1. Germline lookup yields CDR1 SGHVS and CDR2 FNYEAQ. Germline trimming cut 4 bases from V and 6 bases from J; bases unmatched to any gene: 22. The CDR3 has 20 amino acids. The CDR3 DNA reads as TGTGCCAGCAGCTCAGGGACAGGGGACCTAGGGGGCCCTTCAGTGGATACGCAGTATTTT. Translating gives CASSSGTGDLGGPSVDTQYF.

The CDR3 loop reads CASSLAPFGREQETQYF. The CDR3 coding sequence is TGTGCCAGCAGCTTAGCCCCGTTTGGCCGGGAGCAAGAGACCCAGTACTTC. The rearrangement links TRBV7-9 to TRBJ2-5; possibly TRBD2 for D (6 bases). Germline lookup yields CDR1 SEHNR and CDR2 FQNEAQ (reference sequence). The CDR3 extends over 17 amino acids. The V end lost 0 bases, the J end lost 2 bases, and 16 bases lay between the germline ends.

V and J are TRBV4-1 and TRBJ2-6; 10 nucleotides line up with TRBD2. The CDR3 extends over 19 amino acids. Germline V gene data show CDR1 as MGHRA and CDR2 as YSYEKL. The trim removed 0 bases at V and 0 bases at J, leaving 5 bases unmatched. The CDR3: CASSQDRASGSSGANVLTF. The CDR3 nucleotides read TGCGCCAGCAGCCAAGATCGGGCTAGCGGGAGCTCTGGGGCCAACGTCCTGACTTTC.

The chain has TRBV19 and TRBJ2-2; 11 nucleotides line up with TRBD1. V was pared by 5 bases and J by 3 bases, with 11 bases of the junction left unmatched. The CDR3 has 18 amino acids. Germline CDR1 reads LNHDA; CDR2 reads SQIVND (reference sequence). The CDR3 sequence: CASSGGTGGAWDTGELFF. The CDR3 DNA reads TGTGCCAGTAGTGGGGGGACAGGGGGAGCCTGGGACACCGGGGAGCTGTTTTTT. Complete variable domain (other parts from reference TRBV19 and TRBJ2-2): DGGITQSPKYLFRKEGQNVTLSCEQNLNHDAMYWYRQDPGQGLRLIYYSQIVNDFQKGDIAEGYSVSREKKESFPLTVTSAQKNPTAFYLCASSGGTGGAWDTGELFFGEGSRLTVL.

Comments on this clone: Germline is not matched at one junction end, which may reflect a read error. The J gene is TRBJ1-5, the V gene TRBV5-1, with a possible D match to TRBD1 (6 bases). Germline loops: CDR1 SGHRS, CDR2 YFSETQ. The CDR3 is 14 amino acids. The DNA for the CDR3 is TGCGCCCGCAGCTTGGCCGAGGGGGGGCAGCCCCAGCATTTT. Its translation: CARSLAEGGQPQHF.

On this clone itself: The sample carries other DNA sequences with the same CDR3. This rearrangement joins TRBV5-1 to TRBJ1-5, with 7 bases matching TRBD1. Germline trimming cut 0 bases from V and 2 bases from J; bases unmatched to any gene: 5. Per germline, CDR1 SGHRS and CDR2 YFSETQ. The CDR3 sequence is 16 residues long. The CDR3 region has the DNA TGCGCCAGCAGCTTGGGTGGCAGGGGGGGCAATCAGCCCCAGCATTTT. The encoded protein is CASSLGGRGGNQPQHF.

J is TRBJ1-4 and V is TRBV7-9; D not resolved. Germline V gene lookup returns CDR1 SEHNR and CDR2 FQNEAQ (reference sequence). Trimming left V 8 bases short and J 5 bases short, with 12 bases between. There are 13 residues in the CDR3. The CDR3 loop reads CASRRAENEKLFF. Here the CDR3 DNA reads TGTGCCAGCCGAAGAGCCGAAAATGAAAAACTGTTTTTT.

J is TRBJ1-6 and V is TRBV9, with D hard to call. V was pared by 0 bases and J by 4 bases, with 5 bases between. This CDR3 has 14 amino acids. CDR1 is SGDLS and CDR2 is YYNGEE in the germline V gene. CDR3 DNA: TGTGCCAGCAGCGTAGAGAGTTATAATTCACCCCTCCACTTT. Its protein product is CASSVESYNSPLHF.

This clone was counted once. The chain couples TRBV7-9 to TRBJ1-1; 8 bases agree with TRBD1. The junction had 7 bases not matched to a gene; V was cut back by 2 bases and J by 2 bases. The germline CDR1 and CDR2 sequences are SEHNR and FQNEAQ (reference sequence). CDR3 length: 16 amino acids. CDR3 DNA sequence: TGTGCCAGCAGCTTACAGGGGGCCATCCCAAACACTGAAGCTTTCTTT. Translation: CASSLQGAIPNTEAFF.

V and J are TRBV6-5 and TRBJ2-5, with D possibly matching TRBD1 (5 bases). Trimming took 0 bases from V and 1 from J, leaving 9 bases between them. Germline-derived CDR1 and CDR2 are MNHEY and SVGAGI. The CDR3 has 15 residues. The CDR3 loop is CASSYSLRAQETQYF. The CDR3 nucleotides are TGTGCCAGCAGTTACTCACTCAGGGCCCAAGAGACCCAGTACTTC.

The chain combines TRBV9 with TRBJ1-1; TRBD1 matches at 7 bases. V shed 7 bases and J 5 bases; nucleotides not matched to a gene: 11. This CDR3 contains 14 residues. Germline loops: CDR1 SGDLS, CDR2 YYNGEE. DNA for the CDR3: TGTGCCAGCGGGGGTTGGCAGGGGGAAACTGAAGCTTTCTTT. It yields the protein CASGGWQGETEAFF.

The chain links TRBV7-9 to TRBJ2-7, with 10 bases fitting TRBD1. CDR3 length: 15 residues. The V and J ends lost 2 bases and 0 bases, in that order; junction bases with no gene match: 1. CDR1 and CDR2 from the germline V gene are SEHNR and FQNEAQ (reference sequence). The CDR3 here is CASSLRTGGSYEQYF. The DNA of the CDR3 is TGTGCCAGCAGCTTAAGGACAGGGGGCTCCTACGAGCAGTACTTC.